This T cell receptor (beta chain) was recovered during a study of blood T cells in healthy people across ages. Across the study: In model experiments, template switching was able to capture about one barcoded beta molecule for every two T cells that were present. General study results and limits: Long-lived donors had more naive CD4+ cells and higher diversity than aged donors. Donor CMV status was unknown, possibly confounding expanded clonotype changes.

This clonotype occurred a few times. Its specificity is unknown. Using a J-beta primer mix together with a sample-barcoded 5' primer, a second PCR was run for roughly 7 to 12 cycles. Via MiXCR, TCRdb re-called the 5' RACE reads, giving one row per CDR3 protein. The repertoire holds 1.5 million to 2 million distinct CDR3 sequences, approximately 50% seen once, with around 2.1% in the top ten. Every sample had a minimum of 7 million PBMCs isolated. This TCR was sampled from a woman in her thirties or forties in good health. Sequencing used blood.

The CDR3 DNA reads as TGTGCCAGCAGCTTAGCGCTCAAGGGTCCGACGTTCTTC. Translating gives CASSLALKGPTFF. This chain connects TRBV7-8 to TRBJ2-1; D gene unclear. The CDR3 is 13 residues long. Trimming left V 0 bases short and J 15 bases short, with 15 bases between. Germline CDR1 SGHVS, CDR2 FQNEAQ.